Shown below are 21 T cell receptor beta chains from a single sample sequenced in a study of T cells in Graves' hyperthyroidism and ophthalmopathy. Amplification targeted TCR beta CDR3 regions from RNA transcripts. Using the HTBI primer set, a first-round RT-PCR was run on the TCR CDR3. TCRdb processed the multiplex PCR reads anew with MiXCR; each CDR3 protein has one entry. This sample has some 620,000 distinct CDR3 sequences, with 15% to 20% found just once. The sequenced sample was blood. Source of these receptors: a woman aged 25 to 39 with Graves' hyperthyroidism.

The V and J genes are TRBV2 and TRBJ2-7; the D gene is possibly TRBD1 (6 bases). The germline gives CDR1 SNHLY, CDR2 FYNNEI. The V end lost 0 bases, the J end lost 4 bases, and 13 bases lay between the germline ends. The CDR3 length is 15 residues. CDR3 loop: CASSEAGTPKYEQYF. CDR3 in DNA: TGTGCCAGCAGTGAAGCCGGGACACCAAAGTACGAGCAGTACTTC.

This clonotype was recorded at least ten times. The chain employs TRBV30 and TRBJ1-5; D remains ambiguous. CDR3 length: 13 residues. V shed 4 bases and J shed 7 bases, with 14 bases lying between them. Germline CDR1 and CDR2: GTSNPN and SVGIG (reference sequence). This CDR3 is CAWNRGIDQPQHF. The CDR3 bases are TGTGCCTGGAATAGAGGGATCGACCAGCCCCAGCATTTT.

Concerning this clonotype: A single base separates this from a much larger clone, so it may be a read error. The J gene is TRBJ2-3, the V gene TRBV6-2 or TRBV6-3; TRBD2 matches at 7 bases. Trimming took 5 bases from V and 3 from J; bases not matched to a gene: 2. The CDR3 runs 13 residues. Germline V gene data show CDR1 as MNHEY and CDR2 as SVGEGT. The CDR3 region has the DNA TGTGCCAGCAGTACTAGCGAGACAGATACGCAGTATTTT. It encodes CASSTSETDTQYF.

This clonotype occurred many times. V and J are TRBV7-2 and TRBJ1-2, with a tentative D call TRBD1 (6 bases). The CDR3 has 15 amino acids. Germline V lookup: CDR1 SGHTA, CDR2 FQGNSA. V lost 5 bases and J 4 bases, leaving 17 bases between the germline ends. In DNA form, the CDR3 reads TGTGCCAGCAGCAACAGGGTAGTTGCTCCCTATGGCTACACCTTC. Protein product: CASSNRVVAPYGYTF. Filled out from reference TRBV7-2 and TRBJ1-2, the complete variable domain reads GAGVSQSPSNKVTEKGKDVELRCDPISGHTALYWYRQSLGQGLEFLIYFQGNSAPDKSGLPSDRFSAERTGGSVSTLTIQRTQQEDSAVYLCASSNRVVAPYGYTFGSGTRLTVV.

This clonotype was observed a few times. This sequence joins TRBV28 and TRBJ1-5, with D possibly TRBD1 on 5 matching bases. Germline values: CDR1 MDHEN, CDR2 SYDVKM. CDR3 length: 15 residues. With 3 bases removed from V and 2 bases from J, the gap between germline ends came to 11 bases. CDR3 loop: CASSFLVGGNQPQHF. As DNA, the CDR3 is TGTGCCAGCAGTTTCCTAGTGGGGGGCAATCAGCCCCAGCATTTT.

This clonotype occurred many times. CDR3 amino acids: CSAELRDYSYNEQFF. The CDR3 nucleotides are TGCAGTGCAGAGCTACGGGACTACTCATACAATGAGCAGTTCTTC. V gene TRBV20-1 combines with J gene TRBJ2-1, with 7 positions matching TRBD2. Trimming cost V 6 bases and J 4 bases; bases outside gene matches: 12. Germline loops: CDR1 DFQATT, CDR2 SNEGSKA (reference sequence). The CDR3 is 15 amino acids.

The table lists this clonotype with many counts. The DNA for the CDR3 is TGTGCCAGCAGCGTTATCATTAACACTGAAGCTTTCTTT. It specifies CASSVIINTEAFF. The J gene is TRBJ1-1, the V gene TRBV7-2; unclear D gene. Between the trimmed V and J ends, which lost 5 bases and 2 bases, there was a span of 9 bases. The CDR3 consists of 13 residues. Per germline, CDR1 SGHTA and CDR2 FQGNSA.

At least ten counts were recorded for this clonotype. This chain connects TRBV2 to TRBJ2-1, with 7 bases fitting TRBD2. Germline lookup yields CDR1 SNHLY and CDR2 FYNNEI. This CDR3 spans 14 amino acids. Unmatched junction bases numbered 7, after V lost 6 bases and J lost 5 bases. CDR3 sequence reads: CASSRTRGDNEQFF. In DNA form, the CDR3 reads TGTGCCAGCAGCCGGACTAGGGGCGACAATGAGCAGTTCTTC.

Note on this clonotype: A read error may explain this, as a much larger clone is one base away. This CDR3 reads CSARDRRETYDQYF. The CDR3 nucleotides are TGCAGTGCTAGAGATAGGCGGGAGACCTACGATCAGTACTTC. V usage is TRBV20-1 and J usage is TRBJ2-7; 7 positions agree with TRBD2. The CDR3 is 14 residues long. CDR1 is DFQATT, CDR2 SNEGSKA, per germline (reference sequence).

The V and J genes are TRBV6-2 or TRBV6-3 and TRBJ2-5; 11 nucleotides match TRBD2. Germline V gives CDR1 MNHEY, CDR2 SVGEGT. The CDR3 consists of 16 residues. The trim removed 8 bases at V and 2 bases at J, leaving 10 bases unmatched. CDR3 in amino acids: CASGPSGRRWQETQYF. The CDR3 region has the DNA TGTGCCAGCGGGCCTAGCGGGAGGCGGTGGCAAGAGACCCAGTACTTC.

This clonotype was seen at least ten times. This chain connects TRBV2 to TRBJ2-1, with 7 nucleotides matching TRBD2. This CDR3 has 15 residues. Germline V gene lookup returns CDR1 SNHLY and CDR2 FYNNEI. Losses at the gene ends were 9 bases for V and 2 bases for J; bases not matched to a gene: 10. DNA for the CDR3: TGTGCCAGTGTGGCGGGAGTGGGGGCCTACAATGAGCAGTTCTTC. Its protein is CASVAGVGAYNEQFF.

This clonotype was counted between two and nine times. The CDR3 region has the DNA TGTGCCAGCAGCTCGGCCCGGGACAGGGAAACCGGGGAGCTGTTTTTT. Translation gives CASSSARDRETGELFF. The V and J genes are TRBV5-4 and TRBJ2-2; 9 bases agree with TRBD1. V dropped 3 bases and J dropped 5; count of bases not matched to a gene: 8. From germline, CDR1 is SGHNT and CDR2 YYREEE (reference sequence). The CDR3 loop spans 16 amino acids.

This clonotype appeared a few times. CDR3 amino acids: CASYKASHSALTSGIRPYEQYF. The CDR3, as DNA: TGTGCCAGCTATAAAGCCTCTCACAGCGCCCTGACTAGCGGGATTCGTCCGTACGAGCAGTACTTC. The chain links TRBV2 to TRBJ2-7, with 11 bases aligning to TRBD2. The CDR3 runs to 22 residues. V gave up 8 bases and J gave up 4 bases; unmatched junction bases: 31. Germline CDR1 is SNHLY and CDR2 is FYNNEI.

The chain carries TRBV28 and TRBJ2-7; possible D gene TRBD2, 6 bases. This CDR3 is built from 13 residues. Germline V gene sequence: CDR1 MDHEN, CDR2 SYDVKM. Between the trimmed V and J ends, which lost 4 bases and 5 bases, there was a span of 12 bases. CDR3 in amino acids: CASSWLGEDEQYF. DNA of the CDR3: TGTGCCAGCAGTTGGCTGGGGGAGGACGAGCAGTACTTC.

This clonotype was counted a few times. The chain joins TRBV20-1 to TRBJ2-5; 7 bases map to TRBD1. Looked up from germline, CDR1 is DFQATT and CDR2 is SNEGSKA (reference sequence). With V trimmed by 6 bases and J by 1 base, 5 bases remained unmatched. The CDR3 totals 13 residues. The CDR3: CSANGQVQETQYF. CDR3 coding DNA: TGCAGTGCGAACGGACAGGTCCAAGAGACCCAGTACTTC.

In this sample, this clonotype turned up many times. For the CDR3, the DNA is TGTGCCAGCAGTTCCCCCTCCAGGGGTGGTGGCAATGAGCAGTTCTTC. Protein: CASSSPSRGGGNEQFF. The chain carries TRBV28 and TRBJ2-1; D might be TRBD1 (6 bases). V lost 4 bases and J 6 bases, leaving 19 bases between the germline ends. This CDR3 is 16 amino acids long. Germline V gene lookup returns CDR1 MDHEN and CDR2 SYDVKM.

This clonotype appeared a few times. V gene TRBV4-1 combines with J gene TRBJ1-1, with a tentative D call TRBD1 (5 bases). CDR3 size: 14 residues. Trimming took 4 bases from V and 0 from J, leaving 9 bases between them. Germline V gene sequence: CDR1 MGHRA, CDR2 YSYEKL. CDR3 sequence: CASSRGPLNTEAFF. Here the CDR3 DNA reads TGCGCCAGCAGCCGGGGACCGCTGAACACTGAAGCTTTCTTT.

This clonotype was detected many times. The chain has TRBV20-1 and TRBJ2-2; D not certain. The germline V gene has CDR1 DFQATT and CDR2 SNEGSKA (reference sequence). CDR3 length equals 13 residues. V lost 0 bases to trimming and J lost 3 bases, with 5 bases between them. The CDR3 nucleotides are TGCAGTGCTAGAGATCTCGACACCGGGGAGCTGTTTTTT. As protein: CSARDLDTGELFF.

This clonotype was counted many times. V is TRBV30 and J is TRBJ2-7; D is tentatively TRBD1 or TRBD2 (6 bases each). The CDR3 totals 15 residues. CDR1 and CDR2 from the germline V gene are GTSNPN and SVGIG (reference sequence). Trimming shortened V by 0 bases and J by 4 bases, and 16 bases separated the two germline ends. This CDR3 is CAWSVLRGALYEQYF. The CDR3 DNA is TGTGCCTGGAGTGTACTGAGGGGGGCCCTGTACGAGCAGTACTTC. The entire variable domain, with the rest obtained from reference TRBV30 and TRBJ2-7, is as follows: SQTIHQWPATLVQPVGSPLSLECTVEGTSNPNLYWYRQAAGRGLQLLFYSVGIGQISSEVPQNLSASRPQDRQFILSSKKLLLSDSGFYLCAWSVLRGALYEQYFGPGTRLTVT.

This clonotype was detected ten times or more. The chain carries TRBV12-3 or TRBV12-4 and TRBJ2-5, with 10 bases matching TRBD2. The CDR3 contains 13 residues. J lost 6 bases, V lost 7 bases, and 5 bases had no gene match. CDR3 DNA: TGTGCCAGCAACGAGCGGGAGGGCCAGACCCAGTACTTC. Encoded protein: CASNEREGQTQYF.

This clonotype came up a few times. The CDR3 nucleotides are TGTGCCAGCAGTCAACGACTAGCTGCAACAGATACGCAGTATTTT. Translation: CASSQRLAATDTQYF. The gene calls are TRBV6-2 or TRBV6-3 and TRBJ2-3; 7 bases fit TRBD2. V shed 5 bases, J shed 3 bases, and the junction held 8 bases outside the gene matches. CDR1 and CDR2 from the germline V gene are MNHEY and SVGEGT. There are 15 residues in the CDR3.